Below are 30 T cell receptor beta chains sequenced from a single sample in a study of beta chain features in type 1 diabetes (dated by TCRdb to the late 2010s). The library relied on the immunoSEQ multiplex PCR assay. The High Capacity cDNA Reverse Transcription Kit was used to reverse transcribe all of the isolated RNA, meaning that expressed TCRB transcripts were what got sequenced. Held by TCRdb, this immuneACCESS table contains in-frame sequences only and omits some clones. Under half of the omission traces to an unresolved V gene where checked; the cause of the rest is unknown. The sample has about 230,000 clones on record, more than 9% of them singletons. The ten largest clonotypes hold 0.03% to 0.035% of the sample. What was sequenced was naive CD4+ T cells from blood. The cell subset or site label, as the study defines it: true naive CD4+ T cells. The receptor source for this set is a woman aged 18-29 years in good health.

This clone was counted only a few times. The V call is TRBV4-1, the J call TRBJ2-5; TRBD2 matches at 8 bases. The V gene end was trimmed by 0 bases and the J gene end by 2 bases; junction bases not matched to a gene: 2. The germline gives CDR1 MGHRA, CDR2 YSYEKL. This CDR3 contains 15 residues. The CDR3 sequence: CASSQELAGQETQYF. CDR3 coding DNA: TGCGCCAGCAGCCAAGAATTAGCGGGGCAAGAGACCCAGTACTTC.

The chain has TRBV7-9 and TRBJ1-1, with 7 bases aligning to TRBD1. CDR3 length: 16 residues. Germline CDR1 reads SEHNR; CDR2 reads FQNEAQ (reference sequence). J lost 7 bases, V lost 6 bases, and 17 bases had no gene match. The CDR3 sequence is CASRHDRASSRLEAFF. CDR3 DNA sequence: TGTGCCAGCAGACACGACAGGGCATCGAGCCGACTTGAAGCTTTCTTT.

V gene TRBV6-1 combines with J gene TRBJ1-1; no clear D. The CDR3 has 16 amino acids. The V end was cut by 1 base, the J end by 6 bases, with 18 bases between. Germline V CDR1 and CDR2: MNHNS, SASEGT. DNA for the CDR3: TGTGCCAGCAGTGAAGGGTTGGCGGGTGGATTAGCTGAAGCTTTCTTT. Its protein is CASSEGLAGGLAEAFF.

This clone was observed a handful of times. This rearrangement joins TRBV5-1 to TRBJ2-7; the match to TRBD1 covers 8 bases. Germline CDR1 SGHRS, CDR2 YFSETQ. The CDR3 spans 15 residues. V lost 4 bases and J lost 0; bases outside the gene matches: 6. CDR3 residues: CASSERTGTSYEQYF. CDR3 sequence (DNA): TGCGCCAGCAGCGAACGGACAGGGACCTCCTACGAGCAGTACTTC. The complete variable domain, with remaining parts taken from reference TRBV5-1 and TRBJ2-7, reads KAGVTQTPRYLIKTRGQQVTLSCSPISGHRSVSWYQQTPGQGLQFLFEYFSETQRNKGNFPGRFSGRQFSNSRSEMNVSTLELGDSALYLCASSERTGTSYEQYFGPGTRLTVT.

In this sample, this clone turned up a few times. This chain links TRBV7-9 with TRBJ2-7, with D possibly TRBD2 on 6 matching bases. With 1 base removed from V and 5 bases from J, the gap between germline ends came to 15 bases. Germline V gene lookup returns CDR1 SEHNR and CDR2 FQNEAQ (reference sequence). This CDR3 region has 15 residues. CDR3 in DNA: TGTGCCAGCAGCTTAGGAGGGAGGAATACCCACGAGCAGTACTTC. The encoded protein is CASSLGGRNTHEQYF.

In nucleotides, the CDR3 is TGTGCCTGGGGACAGGGGGACAATCAGCCCCAGCATTTT. It encodes CAWGQGDNQPQHF. The chain links TRBV30 to TRBJ1-5; 10 bases map to TRBD1. The CDR3 is made up of 13 amino acids. Germline CDR1 reads GTSNPN; CDR2 reads SVGIG (reference sequence). Losses at the gene ends were 5 bases for V and 3 bases for J; bases not matched to a gene: 1.

The rearrangement links TRBV29-1 to TRBJ2-3, with D possibly being TRBD1 (6 bases). V was shortened by 3 bases and J by 2 bases, with 15 bases between the two germline ends. The CDR3 is made up of 15 amino acids. CDR1 SQVTM and CDR2 ANQGSEA come from the germline V gene. The CDR3 bases are TGCAGCGTTGAGAAGACAGGTGGGCCCACAGATACGCAGTATTTT. Amino acid sequence: CSVEKTGGPTDTQYF.

This clone was found once. The CDR3 DNA reads TGTGCCAGCAGCGCGACAGGAGCTGGAAACACCATATATTTT. Encoded protein: CASSATGAGNTIYF. This chain links TRBV9 with TRBJ1-3; D might be TRBD1 (6 bases). Germline CDR1 is SGDLS and CDR2 is YYNGEE. Deletions cut 3 bases from V and 2 bases from J, with 9 bases between. The CDR3 is 14 amino acids.

This clone was observed a handful of times. The V call is TRBV7-9, the J call TRBJ2-1, with D perhaps matching TRBD2 (6 bases). Per the germline V gene, CDR1 is SEHNR and CDR2 is FQNEAQ (reference sequence). V shed 5 bases and J shed 4 bases, with 15 bases lying between them. This CDR3 spans 15 amino acids. The DNA of the CDR3 is TGTGCCAGCAGCACCAAGGGACTGGAATACAATGAGCAGTTCTTC. This translates into CASSTKGLEYNEQFF.

J is TRBJ2-7 and V is TRBV12-5; 9 nucleotides agree with TRBD1. This CDR3 contains 16 residues. J gave up 4 bases and V 0 bases, and 7 bases lay outside the gene matches. Germline lookup yields CDR1 LGHNT and CDR2 FRNRAP. This CDR3 reads CASGLVLGQGSYEQYF. The CDR3 DNA reads TGTGCTAGTGGTTTGGTACTGGGACAGGGTTCATACGAGCAGTACTTC.

Only a few counts were recorded for this clone. Distinct nucleotide sequences in the sample also encode this CDR3. V is TRBV27 and J is TRBJ2-7, with D possibly matching TRBD1 (6 bases). Germline V gives CDR1 MNHEY, CDR2 SMNVEV (reference sequence). The V end lost 3 bases, the J end lost 7 bases, and 10 bases lay between the germline ends. The CDR3 length is 12 residues. The CDR3 reads CASSFRGGEQYF. In DNA, the CDR3 is TGTGCCAGCAGTTTCAGGGGTGGTGAGCAGTACTTC.

This clone appeared a few times. The gene calls are TRBV5-6 and TRBJ2-3, with TRBD2 matching over 8 bases. The germline CDR1 and CDR2 sequences are SGHDT and YYEEEE. After removal of 1 base from V and 5 bases from J, the junction contained 9 bases not matched to a gene. This CDR3 contains 16 residues. CDR3 nucleotide sequence: TGTGCCAGCAGCTTGAAACTAGCGGAACTTATAGATACGCAGTATTTT. Translating gives CASSLKLAELIDTQYF.

This clone was seen more than once but under ten times. This rearrangement joins TRBV6-5 to TRBJ2-7; maybe TRBD1 (6 bases). V lost 6 bases and J lost 3, with 15 bases in between. The CDR3 runs to 14 residues. From germline, CDR1 is MNHEY and CDR2 SVGAGI. The CDR3 loop is CASRSGQPIYEQYF. The CDR3 DNA follows: TGTGCCAGCAGAAGCGGACAGCCTATCTACGAGCAGTACTTC.

This clone appeared a few times. The chain uses TRBV5-6 and TRBJ2-2; D may be TRBD2 (5 bases). Per germline, CDR1 SGHDT and CDR2 YYEEEE. This CDR3 spans 16 amino acids. V was clipped by 7 bases and J by 1 base, with 17 bases between them. CDR3 bases: TGTGCCAGCTTTCGGCGGGCAGCCTGGAACACCGGGGAGCTGTTTTTT. Residues: CASFRRAAWNTGELFF.

The chain combines TRBV6-6 with TRBJ1-2; D not certain. Looked up from germline, CDR1 is MNHNY and CDR2 is SVGAGI (reference sequence). This CDR3 is built from 14 residues. V was cut by 2 bases and J by 5 bases, with 12 bases left in between. In DNA form, the CDR3 reads TGTGCCAGCAGTTACAGTGCGGCAGTATATGGCTACACCTTC. This translates into CASSYSAAVYGYTF.

In its sample, this clone was seen a few times. The chain recombines TRBV4-3 with TRBJ1-2, with D possibly being TRBD1 (5 bases). The CDR3 length is 14 residues. Germline V gene sequence: CDR1 LGHNA, CDR2 YSLEER. V dropped 0 bases and J dropped 4 bases, with 9 bases sitting between them. The CDR3 loop reads CASSQDTGAYGYTF. CDR3 in DNA: TGCGCCAGCAGCCAAGATACAGGAGCCTATGGCTACACCTTC.

The V call is TRBV5-5, the J call TRBJ2-5; 9 nucleotides align to TRBD2. The germline V gene encodes CDR1 SGHKS and CDR2 YYEKEE (reference sequence). The CDR3 has 14 amino acids. Trimming took 5 bases from V and 5 from J; bases not matched to a gene: 7. The CDR3 loop is CASRLAGAGETQYF. The CDR3 DNA is TGTGCCAGCAGGTTAGCGGGAGCAGGGGAGACCCAGTACTTC.

This clone occurred a few times. The chain joins TRBV4-1 to TRBJ2-5; D is perhaps TRBD2 (5 bases). Looked up from germline, CDR1 is MGHRA and CDR2 is YSYEKL. This CDR3 has 14 amino acids. The V end was cut by 1 base, the J end by 4 bases, with 10 bases between. In nucleotides, the CDR3 is TGCGCCAGCAGCCAAGCGGGGTTGGGAGAGACCCAGTACTTC. Protein: CASSQAGLGETQYF.

This clone appeared many times. The chain recombines TRBV7-9 with TRBJ1-5; TRBD1 aligns across 7 bases. The CDR3 totals 13 residues. Germline V gene sequence: CDR1 SEHNR, CDR2 FQNEAQ (reference sequence). J lost 2 bases, V lost 6 bases, and 1 base had no gene match. CDR3 amino acids: CASRQGGNQPQHF. The DNA of the CDR3 is TGTGCCAGCAGGCAGGGGGGCAATCAGCCCCAGCATTTT. Together with reference TRBV7-9 and TRBJ1-5, the CDR3 gives the full variable domain: DTGVSQNPRHKITKRGQNVTFRCDPISEHNRLYWYRQTLGQGPEFLTYFQNEAQLEKSRLLSDRFSAERPKGSFSTLEIQRTEQGDSAMYLCASRQGGNQPQHFGDGTRLSIL.

V usage is TRBV18 and J usage is TRBJ2-7; maybe TRBD1 (6 bases). The CDR3 is made up of 12 amino acids. Germline CDR1 is KGHSH and CDR2 is LQKENI. V was clipped by 6 bases and J by 2 bases, with 8 bases between them. CDR3 in DNA: TGTGCCAGCTCCAGACAGGCCTACGAGCAGTACTTC. Translation: CASSRQAYEQYF.

There are a few counts of this clone. This chain joins TRBV6-1 and TRBJ1-2, with TRBD1 as a possible D gene (5 bases). In germline, CDR1 is MNHNS, CDR2 SASEGT. The V end lost 4 bases, the J end lost 7 bases, and 10 bases lay between the germline ends. The CDR3 loop spans 12 amino acids. The CDR3 region has the DNA TGTGCCAGCAGTGTCAGGGTTAGTGGCTACACCTTC. Amino acid sequence: CASSVRVSGYTF.

For the CDR3, the DNA is TGTGCCTGGAGTCGGGCAGGGGGAGGAAACACCATATATTTT. It codes for CAWSRAGGGNTIYF. V gene TRBV30 combines with J gene TRBJ1-3; 7 positions match TRBD1. The V and J ends lost 2 bases and 4 bases, in that order; junction bases with no gene match: 5. The CDR3 covers 14 residues. The germline gives CDR1 GTSNPN, CDR2 SVGIG (reference sequence).

This clone was seen a few times. V is TRBV30 and J is TRBJ2-3, with 10 bases that match TRBD1. The CDR3 runs 15 residues. Germline V gene lookup returns CDR1 GTSNPN and CDR2 SVGIG (reference sequence). V was pared by 4 bases and J by 2 bases, with 6 bases of the junction left unmatched. CDR3 region: CAWTRQGAHTDTQYF. The CDR3 nucleotides read TGTGCCTGGACCCGACAGGGGGCTCACACAGATACGCAGTATTTT.

The chain carries TRBV7-9 and TRBJ1-1; 11 bases are shared with TRBD1. The germline CDR1 and CDR2 sequences are SEHNR and FQNEAQ (reference sequence). With V trimmed by 2 bases and J by 4 bases, 12 bases remained unmatched. CDR3 length: 18 residues. CDR3 sequence (DNA): TGTGCCAGCAGCTTAATCAGAGGACAGGGGGCGAGGGCCACTGAAGCTTTCTTT. This encodes CASSLIRGQGARATEAFF.

This chain joins TRBV6-5 and TRBJ2-7; 10 positions agree with TRBD2. The CDR3 extends over 13 amino acids. Germline V gene sequence: CDR1 MNHEY, CDR2 SVGAGI. Unmatched junction bases numbered 4, after V lost 6 bases and J lost 5 bases. The CDR3 here is CASRPSGSHEQYF. The CDR3 coding sequence is TGTGCCAGCAGGCCTAGCGGGAGCCACGAGCAGTACTTC.

This chain uses TRBV9 with TRBJ2-1, with unresolved D. Trimming left V 0 bases short and J 1 base short, with 5 bases between. The CDR3 extends over 14 amino acids. Germline CDR1 and CDR2: SGDLS and YYNGEE. CDR3 amino acids: CASSVGLSYNEQFF. For the CDR3, the DNA is TGTGCCAGCAGCGTAGGGCTTTCCTACAATGAGCAGTTCTTC.

CDR3 residues: CASSEAGPGNEQFF. The CDR3 DNA is TGCGCCAGCAGTGAGGCGGGACCGGGCAATGAGCAGTTCTTC. The chain couples TRBV10-1 to TRBJ2-1, with D perhaps matching TRBD2 (6 bases). Germline assignment: CDR1 WNHNN and CDR2 SYGVQD (reference sequence). Trimming cost V 2 bases and J 6 bases, with 11 bases left between them. The CDR3 has 14 amino acids.

This clone has only a few counts. This chain connects TRBV27 to TRBJ2-7; 7 bases fit TRBD2. Trimming at V came to 5 bases and at J to 7 bases, leaving 17 bases not matched to a gene. The CDR3 sequence is 16 residues long. CDR1 is MNHEY and CDR2 is SMNVEV in the germline V gene (reference sequence). The CDR3 region has the DNA TGTGCCAGCAGTCCCGCTATCCCCGGGGGGATACGGGAGCAGTACTTC. This codes for CASSPAIPGGIREQYF.

V usage is TRBV14 and J usage is TRBJ1-4; TRBD1 aligns across 7 bases. The V segment lost 2 bases and the J segment 7 bases; nucleotides outside the gene matches: 1. CDR1 is SGHDN and CDR2 is FVKESK in the germline V gene. The CDR3 contains 13 residues. The CDR3 protein is CASSQTGAEKLFF. CDR3 nucleotide sequence: TGTGCCAGCAGCCAAACAGGGGCTGAAAAACTGTTTTTT.

This clone was observed a few times. This chain joins TRBV25-1 and TRBJ1-1; 8 nucleotides agree with TRBD1. The germline V gene has CDR1 MGHDK and CDR2 SYGVNS. The CDR3 has 13 residues. J was trimmed by 4 bases and V by 5 bases; bases with no gene match: 3. In DNA, the CDR3 is TGTGCCAGCAGTAGGACAGGGCTCACTGAAGCTTTCTTT. Its translation: CASSRTGLTEAFF.